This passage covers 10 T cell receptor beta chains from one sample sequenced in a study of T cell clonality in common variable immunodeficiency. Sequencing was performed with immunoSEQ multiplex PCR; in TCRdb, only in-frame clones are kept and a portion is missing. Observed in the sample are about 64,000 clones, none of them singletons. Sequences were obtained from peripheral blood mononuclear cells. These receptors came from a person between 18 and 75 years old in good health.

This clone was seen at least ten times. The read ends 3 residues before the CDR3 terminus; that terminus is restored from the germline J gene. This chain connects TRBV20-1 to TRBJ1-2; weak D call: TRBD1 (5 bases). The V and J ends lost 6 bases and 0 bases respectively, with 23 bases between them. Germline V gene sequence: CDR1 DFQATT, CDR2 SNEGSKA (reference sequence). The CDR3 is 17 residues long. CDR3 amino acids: CSALPRGGSLANYGYTF. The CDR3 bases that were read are TGCAGTGCCCTCCCTCGCGGGGGTAGTTTAGCTAACTATGGC.

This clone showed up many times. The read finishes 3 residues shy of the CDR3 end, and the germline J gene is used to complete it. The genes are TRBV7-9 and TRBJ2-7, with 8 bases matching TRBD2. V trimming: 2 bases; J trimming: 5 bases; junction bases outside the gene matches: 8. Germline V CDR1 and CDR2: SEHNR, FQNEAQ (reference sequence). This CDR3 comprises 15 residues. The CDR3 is CASSLPGGGRDEQYF. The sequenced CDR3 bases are TGTGCCAGCAGCTTACCGGGGGGGGGCCGCGACGAG.

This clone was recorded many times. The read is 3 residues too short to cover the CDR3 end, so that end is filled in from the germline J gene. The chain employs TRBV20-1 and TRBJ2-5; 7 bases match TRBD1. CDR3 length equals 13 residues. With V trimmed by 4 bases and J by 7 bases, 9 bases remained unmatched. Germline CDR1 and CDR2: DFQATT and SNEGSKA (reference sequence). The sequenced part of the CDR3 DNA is TGCAGTGCTAAGGGGGCAGGGGAAGTGACC. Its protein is CSAKGAGEVT. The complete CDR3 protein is CSAKGAGEVTQYF.

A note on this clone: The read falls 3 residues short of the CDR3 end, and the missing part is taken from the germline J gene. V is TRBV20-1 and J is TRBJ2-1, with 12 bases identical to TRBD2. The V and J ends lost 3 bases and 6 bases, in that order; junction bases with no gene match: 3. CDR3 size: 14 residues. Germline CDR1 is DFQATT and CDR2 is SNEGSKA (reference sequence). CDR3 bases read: TGCAGTGCTAGGACTAGCGGGGGCTCCAATGAG. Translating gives CSARTSGGSNE. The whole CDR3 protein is CSARTSGGSNEQFF.

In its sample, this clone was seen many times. The sequenced part of the CDR3 DNA is TGTGCCAGCAGCTTGGGCTACACAGATACG. Its protein product is CASSLGYTDT. Given in full, the CDR3 is CASSLGYTDTQYF. The V call is TRBV5-8, the J call TRBJ2-3; D unclear. The read gets to within 3 residues of the CDR3 end, and the germline J gene fills in the rest. V was pared by 0 bases and J by 2 bases, with 4 bases between. Looked up from germline, CDR1 is SGHTS and CDR2 is YDEGEE. The CDR3 extends over 13 amino acids.

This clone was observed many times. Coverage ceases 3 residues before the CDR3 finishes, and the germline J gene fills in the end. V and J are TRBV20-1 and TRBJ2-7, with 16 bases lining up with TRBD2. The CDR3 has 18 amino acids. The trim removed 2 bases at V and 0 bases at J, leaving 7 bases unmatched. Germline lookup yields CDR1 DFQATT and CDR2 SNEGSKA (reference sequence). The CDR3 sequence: CSARSGTSGRGFSYEQYF. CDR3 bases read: TGCAGTGCTAGATCCGGGACTAGCGGGAGGGGGTTCTCCTACGAG.

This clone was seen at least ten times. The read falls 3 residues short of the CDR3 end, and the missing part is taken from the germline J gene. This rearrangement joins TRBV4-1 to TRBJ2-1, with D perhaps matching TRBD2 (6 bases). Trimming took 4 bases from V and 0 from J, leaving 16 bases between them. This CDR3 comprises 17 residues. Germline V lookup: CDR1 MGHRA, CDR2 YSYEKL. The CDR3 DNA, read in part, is TGCGCCAGCAGCCCACTCCCGGAGGGCCGCTCCTACAATGAG. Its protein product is CASSPLPEGRSYNE. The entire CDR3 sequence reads CASSPLPEGRSYNEQFF.

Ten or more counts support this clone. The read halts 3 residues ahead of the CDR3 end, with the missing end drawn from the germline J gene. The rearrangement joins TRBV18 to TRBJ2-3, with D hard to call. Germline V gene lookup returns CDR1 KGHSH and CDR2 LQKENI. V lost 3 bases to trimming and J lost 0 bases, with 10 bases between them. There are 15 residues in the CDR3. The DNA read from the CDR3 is TGTGCCAGCTCACCGTACGCGTCTAGCACAGATACG. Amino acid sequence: CASSPYASSTDT. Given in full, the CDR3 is CASSPYASSTDTQYF.

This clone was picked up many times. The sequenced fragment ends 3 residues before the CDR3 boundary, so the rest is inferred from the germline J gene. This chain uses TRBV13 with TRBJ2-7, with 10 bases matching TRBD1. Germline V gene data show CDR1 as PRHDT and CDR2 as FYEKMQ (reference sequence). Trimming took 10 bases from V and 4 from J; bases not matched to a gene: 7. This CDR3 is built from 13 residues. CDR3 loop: CATRGDRGYEQYF. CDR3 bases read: TGTGCCACCCGGGGGGACAGGGGTTACGAG.

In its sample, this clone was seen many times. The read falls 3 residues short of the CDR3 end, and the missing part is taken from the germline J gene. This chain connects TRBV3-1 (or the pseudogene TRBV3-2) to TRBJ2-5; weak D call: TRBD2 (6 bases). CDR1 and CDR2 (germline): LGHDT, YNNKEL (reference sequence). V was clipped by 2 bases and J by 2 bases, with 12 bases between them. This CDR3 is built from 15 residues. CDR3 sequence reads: CASSQWTAGQETQYF. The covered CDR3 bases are TGTGCCAGCAGCCAATGGACTGCGGGGCAAGAGACC.